The rows below give T cell receptor beta chains drawn from one sample of a study of blood T cells in healthy people across ages. TCRdb re-called the 5' RACE reads with MiXCR, one entry per CDR3 protein. Among fewer than 900,000 distinct CDR3 sequences listed, around 48% were seen once. The specimen sequenced was blood. These receptors were obtained from a woman aged 60-70 years in good health. The CDR3 runs from the conserved cysteine through the conserved F or W. D genes are given only for firm matches. Clone size is stated in some rows and not others, as once, few, many or a class when expanded.

v_call: TRBV20-1; cdr3_length: 13; j_call: TRBJ2-2; clone_size: NA; d_call: NA; cdr3_aa: CSASGANTGELFF; cdr3_nt: TGCAGTGCTAGCGGTGCGAACACCGGGGAGCTGTTTTTT
v_call: TRBV12-3/TRBV12-4; cdr3_length: 14; j_call: TRBJ2-7; clone_size: NA; d_call: TRBD1; cdr3_aa: CASSLGTGQGEQYF; cdr3_nt: TGTGCCAGCAGTTTAGGGACAGGGCAGGGCGAGCAGTACTTC
v_call: TRBV29-1; cdr3_length: 16; j_call: TRBJ2-1; clone_size: NA; d_call: TRBD2; cdr3_aa: CSVEKGLAGVSFKQFF; cdr3_nt: TGCAGCGTTGAGAAGGGACTAGCGGGAGTAAGTTTTAAGCAGTTCTTC
v_call: TRBV20-1; cdr3_length: 11; j_call: TRBJ2-7; clone_size: NA; d_call: NA; cdr3_aa: CSAALVVEQYF; cdr3_nt: TGCAGCGCTGCTCTAGTGGTCGAGCAGTACTTC
v_call: TRBV27; cdr3_length: 14; j_call: TRBJ2-7; clone_size: few; d_call: NA; cdr3_aa: CASSLTPQGREQYF; cdr3_nt: TGTGCCAGCAGTTTAACCCCGCAGGGGCGCGAGCAGTACTTC
v_call: TRBV27; cdr3_length: 15; j_call: TRBJ2-7; clone_size: NA; d_call: NA; cdr3_aa: CASSSTGGGSYEQYF; cdr3_nt: TGTGCCAGCAGCTCCACAGGGGGGGGATCCTACGAGCAGTACTTC
v_call: TRBV7-2; cdr3_length: 15; j_call: TRBJ1-6; clone_size: NA; d_call: NA; cdr3_aa: CASSIAGGFDSPLHF; cdr3_nt: TGTGCCAGCAGCATAGCGGGGGGTTTCGATTCACCCCTCCACTTT
v_call: TRBV7-8; cdr3_length: 12; j_call: TRBJ1-5; clone_size: many; d_call: NA; cdr3_aa: CASSLLDQPQHF; cdr3_nt: TGTGCCAGCAGCTTATTGGATCAGCCCCAGCATTTT
v_call: TRBV5-1; cdr3_length: 15; j_call: TRBJ1-4; clone_size: NA; d_call: NA; cdr3_aa: CASSLDTRGLEKLFF; cdr3_nt: TGCGCCAGCAGCTTGGACACTAGAGGGTTGGAAAAACTGTTTTTT
v_call: TRBV6-4; cdr3_length: 13; j_call: TRBJ2-1; clone_size: NA; d_call: TRBD1; cdr3_aa: CASNNIQGTEQFF; cdr3_nt: TGTGCCAGCAATAATATACAGGGGACTGAGCAGTTCTTC
v_call: TRBV25-1; cdr3_length: 15; j_call: TRBJ1-2; clone_size: NA; d_call: NA; cdr3_aa: CASSESAAYNYGYTF; cdr3_nt: TGTGCCAGCAGTGAATCCGCGGCCTATAACTATGGCTACACCTTC
v_call: TRBV20-1; cdr3_length: 14; j_call: TRBJ2-1; clone_size: many; d_call: TRBD2; cdr3_aa: CSLTSGGLNNEQFF; cdr3_nt: TGCAGTCTAACTTCGGGAGGGCTAAACAATGAGCAGTTCTTC
v_call: TRBV10-3; cdr3_length: 13; j_call: TRBJ2-7; clone_size: NA; d_call: NA; cdr3_aa: CAISESKGYEQYF; cdr3_nt: TGTGCCATCAGTGAGTCGAAGGGTTACGAGCAGTACTTC
v_call: TRBV20-1; cdr3_length: 13; j_call: TRBJ2-5; clone_size: NA; d_call: NA; cdr3_aa: CSARDGGQETQYF; cdr3_nt: TGCAGTGCTAGAGATGGGGGCCAAGAGACCCAGTACTTC
v_call: TRBV27; cdr3_length: 14; j_call: TRBJ2-7; clone_size: few; d_call: NA; cdr3_aa: CASSGPLSLDEQYF; cdr3_nt: TGTGCCAGCAGTGGGCCGCTCTCTCTCGACGAGCAGTACTTC
v_call: TRBV7-2; cdr3_length: 15; j_call: TRBJ2-3; clone_size: NA; d_call: NA; cdr3_aa: CASSPMGGDTDTQYF; cdr3_nt: TGTGCCAGCAGCCCGATGGGGGGAGACACAGATACGCAGTATTTT
v_call: TRBV10-3; cdr3_length: 15; j_call: TRBJ2-7; clone_size: NA; d_call: TRBD1; cdr3_aa: CAIRPVTGGYNEQYF; cdr3_nt: TGTGCCATCAGACCCGTGACAGGGGGTTACAATGAGCAGTACTTC
v_call: TRBV28; cdr3_length: 15; j_call: TRBJ1-1; clone_size: NA; d_call: NA; cdr3_aa: CASRRRRAGITEAFF; cdr3_nt: TGTGCCAGCCGGAGACGCAGGGCGGGGATCACTGAAGCTTTCTTT
v_call: TRBV4-3; cdr3_length: 13; j_call: TRBJ2-3; clone_size: NA; d_call: NA; cdr3_aa: CASSQEQSHTQYF; cdr3_nt: TGCGCCAGCAGCCAAGAACAGTCCCATACGCAGTATTTT
v_call: TRBV2; cdr3_length: 15; j_call: TRBJ1-6; clone_size: NA; d_call: TRBD1; cdr3_aa: CASYNRQGPNSPLHF; cdr3_nt: TGTGCCAGCTACAACAGACAGGGTCCGAATTCACCCCTCCACTTT
v_call: TRBV4-3; cdr3_length: 15; j_call: TRBJ2-1; clone_size: NA; d_call: NA; cdr3_aa: CASSQDHRAIGEQFF; cdr3_nt: TGCGCCAGCAGCCAAGATCACAGGGCCATCGGTGAGCAGTTCTTC
v_call: TRBV5-1; cdr3_length: 18; j_call: TRBJ2-3; clone_size: NA; d_call: TRBD2; cdr3_aa: CASSPFGSGRAETDTQYF; cdr3_nt: TGCGCCAGCAGCCCATTCGGTAGCGGGAGGGCCGAGACAGATACGCAGTATTTT
v_call: TRBV18; cdr3_length: 14; j_call: TRBJ1-1; clone_size: NA; d_call: NA; cdr3_aa: CASSPAGVGTEAFF; cdr3_nt: TGTGCCAGCTCACCGGCGGGAGTAGGAACTGAAGCTTTCTTT
v_call: TRBV2; cdr3_length: 12; j_call: TRBJ2-3; clone_size: NA; d_call: NA; cdr3_aa: CASKAGTDTQYF; cdr3_nt: TGTGCCAGTAAGGCTGGCACAGATACGCAGTATTTT
v_call: TRBV12-3/TRBV12-4; cdr3_length: 15; j_call: TRBJ1-1; clone_size: NA; d_call: NA; cdr3_aa: CASSLTPRGGTEAFF; cdr3_nt: TGTGCCAGCAGTTTGACTCCGAGAGGCGGCACTGAAGCTTTCTTT
v_call: TRBV28; cdr3_length: 14; j_call: TRBJ1-2; clone_size: NA; d_call: NA; cdr3_aa: CASSLDSFNYGYTF; cdr3_nt: TGTGCCAGCAGCTTGGACAGCTTTAACTATGGCTACACCTTC
v_call: TRBV7-2; cdr3_length: 14; j_call: TRBJ1-2; clone_size: NA; d_call: NA; cdr3_aa: CASSLGTRGHGYTF; cdr3_nt: TGTGCCAGCAGCTTAGGCACCCGAGGCCATGGCTACACCTTC
v_call: TRBV6-5; cdr3_length: 16; j_call: TRBJ2-7; clone_size: NA; d_call: TRBD2; cdr3_aa: CASSYIVSGKNNEQYF; cdr3_nt: TGTGCCAGCAGTTACATCGTCAGCGGGAAGAACAATGAGCAGTACTTC
v_call: TRBV7-3; cdr3_length: 18; j_call: TRBJ2-1; clone_size: NA; d_call: NA; cdr3_aa: CASSLVGLFQNSYNEQFF; cdr3_nt: TGTGCCAGCAGCTTAGTGGGGCTCTTCCAGAACTCCTACAATGAGCAGTTCTTC
v_call: TRBV7-2; cdr3_length: 16; j_call: TRBJ1-2; clone_size: few; d_call: NA; cdr3_aa: CASSLMRQTANYGYTF; cdr3_nt: TGTGCCAGCAGCTTAATGAGACAGACAGCTAACTATGGCTACACCTTC
v_call: TRBV7-2; cdr3_length: 14; j_call: TRBJ2-3; clone_size: NA; d_call: NA; cdr3_aa: CASSPGHFTDTQYF; cdr3_nt: TGTGCCAGCAGCCCGGGACATTTCACAGATACGCAGTATTTT
v_call: TRBV20-1; cdr3_length: 13; j_call: TRBJ1-2; clone_size: few; d_call: NA; cdr3_aa: CSARDGLAYGYTF; cdr3_nt: TGCAGTGCACGGGACGGTCTTGCCTATGGCTACACCTTC
v_call: TRBV6-6; cdr3_length: 16; j_call: TRBJ1-5; clone_size: NA; d_call: NA; cdr3_aa: CASRTGGGDGNQPQHF; cdr3_nt: TGTGCCAGCAGAACCGGGGGAGGGGACGGCAATCAGCCCCAGCATTTT
v_call: TRBV7-3; cdr3_length: 13; j_call: TRBJ1-5; clone_size: few; d_call: TRBD1; cdr3_aa: CASGQGALQPQHF; cdr3_nt: TGTGCCAGCGGACAGGGGGCTTTGCAGCCCCAGCATTTT
v_call: TRBV28; cdr3_length: 16; j_call: TRBJ1-6; clone_size: NA; d_call: NA; cdr3_aa: CASTQRGGPYNSPLHF; cdr3_nt: TGTGCCAGCACCCAACGAGGGGGACCTTATAATTCACCCCTCCACTTT
v_call: TRBV20-1; cdr3_length: 11; j_call: TRBJ2-3; clone_size: NA; d_call: NA; cdr3_aa: CSAGQGTTQYF; cdr3_nt: TGCAGTGCGGGCCAGGGTACTACGCAGTATTTT
v_call: TRBV7-2; cdr3_length: 14; j_call: TRBJ1-2; clone_size: few; d_call: NA; cdr3_aa: CASSFRRTNYGYTF; cdr3_nt: TGTGCCAGCAGCTTCCGACGGACTAACTATGGCTACACCTTC
v_call: TRBV7-8; cdr3_length: 15; j_call: TRBJ2-2; clone_size: NA; d_call: TRBD1; cdr3_aa: CASSFDRGGTGELFF; cdr3_nt: TGTGCCAGCAGCTTTGACAGGGGTGGCACCGGGGAGCTGTTTTTT
v_call: TRBV7-2; cdr3_length: 13; j_call: TRBJ2-7; clone_size: NA; d_call: TRBD2; cdr3_aa: CASSLQLAGRRYF; cdr3_nt: TGTGCCAGCAGCTTACAACTAGCGGGCCGCCGGTACTTC
v_call: TRBV11-2; cdr3_length: 14; j_call: TRBJ2-1; clone_size: NA; d_call: NA; cdr3_aa: CASSSLVGGNEQFF; cdr3_nt: TGTGCCAGCAGCTCCCTCGTTGGGGGCAATGAGCAGTTCTTC
v_call: TRBV12-3/TRBV12-4; cdr3_length: 12; j_call: TRBJ1-1; clone_size: few; d_call: NA; cdr3_aa: CASSLRETEAFF; cdr3_nt: TGTGCCAGCAGTTTGAGGGAAACTGAAGCTTTCTTT
v_call: TRBV9; cdr3_length: 14; j_call: TRBJ2-4; clone_size: NA; d_call: NA; cdr3_aa: CASSGQLVGGIQYF; cdr3_nt: TGTGCCAGCAGCGGTCAGCTAGTTGGGGGCATTCAGTACTTC
v_call: TRBV9; cdr3_length: 15; j_call: TRBJ2-1; clone_size: NA; d_call: TRBD1; cdr3_aa: CASSEATGSYNEQFF; cdr3_nt: TGTGCCAGCAGCGAAGCGACAGGGTCCTACAATGAGCAGTTCTTC